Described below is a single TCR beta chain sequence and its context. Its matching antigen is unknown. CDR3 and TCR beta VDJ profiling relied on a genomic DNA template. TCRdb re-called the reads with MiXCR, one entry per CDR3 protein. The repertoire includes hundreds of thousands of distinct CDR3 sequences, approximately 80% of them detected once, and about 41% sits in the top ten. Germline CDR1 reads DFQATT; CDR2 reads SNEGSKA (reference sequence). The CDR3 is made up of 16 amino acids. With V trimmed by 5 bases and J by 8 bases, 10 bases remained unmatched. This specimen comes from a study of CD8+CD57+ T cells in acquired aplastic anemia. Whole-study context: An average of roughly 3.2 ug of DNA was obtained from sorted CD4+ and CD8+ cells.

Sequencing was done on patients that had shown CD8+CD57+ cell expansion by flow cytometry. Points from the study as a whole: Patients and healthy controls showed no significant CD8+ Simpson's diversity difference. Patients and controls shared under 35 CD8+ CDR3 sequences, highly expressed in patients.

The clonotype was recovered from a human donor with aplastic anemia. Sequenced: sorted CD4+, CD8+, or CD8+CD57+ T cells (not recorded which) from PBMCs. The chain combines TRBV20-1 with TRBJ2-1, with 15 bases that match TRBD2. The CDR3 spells CSARGLAGGTRDEQFF. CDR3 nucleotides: TGCAGTGCTCGCGGACTAGCGGGGGGGACACGGGATGAGCAGTTCTTC.